This T cell receptor beta chain was identified in a study of human T cells and chemical hapten exposure (dated by TCRdb to the early 2020s). With regard to the full study: For sensitization, 2% DPC in acetone was applied to a roughly 2 cm by roughly 2 cm area of upper inner arm skin. Patient blood was sampled pre-sensitization (week 0) and at 2, 6 and about 24 weeks after DPC sensitization. Nearly 30 alopecia patients gave blood for TCR sequencing at one to four time points (pre-sensitization, 2, 6 and 24 weeks). Patch tests used Finn chambers with 0.01% DPC on the upper back, scored after 6 days by International Contact Dermatitis Research Group standards. Weekly therapeutic DPC doses were additionally applied to the scalp of patients throughout the roughly 23-week study period. Peripheral blood TCR repertoire changes were tracked in vivo in alopecia patients during primary and secondary sensitization to the hapten diphenylcyclopropenone (DPC). The libraries were sequenced as a pool, and the TCR yield per sample differed mostly because of small variations in library volumes within the pool. Most of the patients in the cohort were female, and the cohort covered alopecia areata with under or over 50% scalp involvement, alopecia totalis and alopecia universalis.

Library prep was done by RACE. Sequencing used a NextSeq 500. During library preparation, unique molecular identifiers were attached to individual cDNA molecules so that TCRs could be counted quantitatively and reproducibly. Both TCR alpha and TCR beta chains were sequenced from each blood RNA sample. From the authors' description of their analysis: A median of approximately 96,000 TCRs per sample was observed, with a range of about 23,224 to 690,600. V, J and CDR3 annotation of the TCR reads was carried out using the Decombinator software suite. To make PS versus PT1 abundance plots, every sample was subsampled to the same number of TCRs (28,000). TCRs were defined as expanded if absent before sensitization and observed at least eight times at the 2-week time point. TCRdb reworked the public reads: Q25 trimming with fastp, MiXCR clone assembly, productive beta chains retained. Entries that share a CDR3 protein sequence are merged under the most common genes and DNA. V and J calls and clone size were set by TCRdb, not the authors. The sample profile shows some 82,000 distinct CDR3 sequences; about 6.3% of them were found once. The leading ten clones occupy roughly 1.4% of the sample.

Results the study describes overall, beyond this receptor: Because all patients had alopecia, a presumed autoimmune disease, the immune response of the patients might differ from that of healthy individuals. A positive correlation was found between the number of PT1 expanded TCRs and patch test score, with significance reached at thresholds 8, 16 and 32 but not 4. The number of TCRs above 1 in 1000 frequency did not change with DPC sensitization; there was no evidence of global repertoire structure alterations. Compared with pre-sensitization or healthy control sets, expanded TCRs formed significantly more large CDR3 similarity clusters, which is consistent with antigen-driven responses. After repeated subsampling, changes were observed in the strength of the expansion versus patch-test correlation and in the threshold at which the correlation became significant.

From the germline V gene, CDR1 is KGHDR and CDR2 is SFDVKD. At the junction V is shortened by 5 bases and J by 2 bases, with 11 bases in between. Reading from cysteine to phenylalanine, the CDR3 counts 14 amino acids. Of the read, only the CDR3 DNA is kept; its 42 bases are in frame from base 1. Sample time point, as interpreted from the label and publication: patch test 2, 6 weeks after DPC sensitization. What the treatment or condition label conveys for this sample: therapeutic diphenylcyclopropenone sensitization with weekly scalp DPC. At each patch-test visit, blood was drawn before the patch test was applied. Eligible patients were aged 18 to 70, diagnosed with alopecia, deemed suitable for DPC therapy, and excluded if pregnant. Unfractionated whole blood was collected in Tempus Blood RNA tubes, and total RNA was extracted from that blood. At least ten counts were recorded for this clonotype. It lacks a known antigen. No qualities accompany the bases; no much larger clone lies one base away.

This sequence was found in a woman aged 25 to 39 with alopecia areata. Some clones in this sample may be carry-over from other donors' samples. The sample in question was whole blood, obtained in connection with sensitization to the hapten diphenylcyclopropenone (DPC). Recombination connected TRBV24-1 to TRBJ1-1, and the D gene may be TRBD1, 5 bases matching. The bases are TGTGCCACCAGTGCTGGAGGGGTTAACACTGAAGCTTTCTTT. Its protein product is CATSAGGVNTEAFF.